Below are 8 T cell receptor beta chains sequenced from a single sample in a study of graft-versus-host responses after intestinal transplantation. Profiling relied on immunoSEQ multiplex PCR, and the TCRdb table lists in-frame clones only, not all of them. The table lists some 84,000 clones, approximately 80% of them singletons. These receptors' targets are unknown. Specimen: unstimulated CD4+ T cells sorted from spleen or lymph node cells, collected before intestinal transplant. The source of these receptors is a human donor who received an intestinal transplant.

J is TRBJ1-1 and V is TRBV7-2; TRBD1 is a possible D gene (6 bases). Trimming took off 5 bases at V and 2 bases at J, with 9 bases between the two ends. The CDR3 has 13 amino acids. The germline gives CDR1 SGHTA, CDR2 FQGNSA. DNA for the CDR3: TGTGCCAGCAGCCGGACAGCTAACACTGAAGCTTTCTTT. Translated, it gives CASSRTANTEAFF.

This sequence joins TRBV5-4 and TRBJ1-6, with D maybe TRBD1 (5 bases). Per germline, CDR1 SGHNT and CDR2 YYREEE (reference sequence). CDR3 length: 14 amino acids. Trimming cost V 0 bases and J 10 bases, with 11 bases left between them. The CDR3 loop reads CASSLGGPGSPLHF. The CDR3 region has the DNA TGTGCCAGCAGCTTGGGTGGGCCAGGGTCACCCCTCCACTTT.

The gene calls are TRBV19 and TRBJ2-7; 9 positions agree with TRBD1. The CDR3 has 15 residues. The ends lost 5 bases at V and 2 bases at J; junction bases unmatched: 7. CDR1 and CDR2 (germline): LNHDA, SQIVND (reference sequence). In DNA form, the CDR3 reads TGTGCCAGTAGTGCAGCCGGGACAGGGACCTACGAGCAGTACTTC. This translates into CASSAAGTGTYEQYF.

Comments on this clone: One end of the junction varies from germline; a read error may be responsible. The V and J genes are TRBV2 and TRBJ2-1, with unresolved D. This CDR3 is 9 amino acids long. Germline CDR1 is SNHLY and CDR2 is FYNNEI. CDR3: CASSEPTVF. As DNA, the CDR3 is TGTGCCAGCAGTGAACCCACAGTCTTC.

The V call is TRBV4-1, the J call TRBJ1-2; no definite D call. Germline V lookup: CDR1 MGHRA, CDR2 YSYEKL. The CDR3 runs 15 residues. Trimming stripped 0 bases from V and 2 bases from J, with 10 bases between. As DNA, the CDR3 is TGCGCCAGCAGCCAAGACGGGAATATAAACTATGGCTACACCTTC. Protein product: CASSQDGNINYGYTF.

This clone has more than one count but fewer than ten. This chain uses TRBV5-1 with TRBJ1-1, with D uncertain. The V and J ends lost 0 bases and 5 bases respectively, with 5 bases between them. Germline V lookup: CDR1 SGHRS, CDR2 YFSETQ. The CDR3 is 12 residues long. The CDR3 protein is CASSLDGTEAFF. CDR3 coding DNA: TGCGCCAGCAGCTTGGACGGGACTGAAGCTTTCTTT.

The J gene is TRBJ2-5, the V gene TRBV11-2; TRBD1 agrees at 7 bases. The CDR3 loop spans 13 amino acids. In germline, CDR1 is SGHAT, CDR2 FQNNGV. V gave up 5 bases and J gave up 6 bases; unmatched junction bases: 6. CDR3 region: CASSPPGGKTQYF. In DNA form, the CDR3 reads TGTGCCAGCAGCCCCCCAGGGGGAAAGACCCAGTACTTC.

The V gene is TRBV7-9, the J gene TRBJ2-1; tentative D call: TRBD1 (6 bases). The CDR3 covers 16 residues. Trimming pared 5 bases from V and 6 bases from J, leaving 20 bases between. CDR1 is SEHNR, CDR2 FQNEAQ, per germline (reference sequence). This CDR3 reads CASSLRGTTFGNEQFF. The CDR3, as DNA: TGTGCCAGCAGCCTAAGGGGGACGACCTTTGGCAATGAGCAGTTCTTC.